The source of this TCR beta chain is a study of spatial heterogeneity in lung cancer (dated by TCRdb to between 2019 and 2020). Study-level background: Beta-chain transcripts were consistently detected in greater numbers than alpha-chain transcripts, which likely reflects a higher abundance of beta-chain transcripts. The study quantitatively compared TCR alpha and beta repertoires across multiple tumor regions, matched nontumor lung and blood in non-small cell lung cancer. In tumor regions, TCR transcript counts showed a strong correlation with a T cell transcriptional module score from matched bulk RNA-seq. At surgery, 200 or so tumor regions, approximately 64 matched nontumor lung samples and more than 50 PBMC samples were TCR-sequenced for both alpha and beta chains. In the raw uncorrected reads, each unique combination of TCR and UMI appeared more than ten times on average. Nonsynonymous mutation counts, determined by whole-exome sequencing of tumor tissue, were related to TCR repertoire features. Overall study results and their limits: Estimated TCR-seq coverage of tumor T cells was only around 6.7% for alpha chains and 12% to 15% for beta chains. The number of expanded intratumoral alpha and beta TCRs correlated with the tumor nonsynonymous mutation count. Counts of ubiquitous and regional expanded TCRs were found to correlate with counts of ubiquitous and regional nonsynonymous mutations, respectively. Additional single-cell paired TCR alpha and beta sequencing was considered necessary to confirm, at a functional level, the hypothesis that regional TCRs recognize regional mutations.

Libraries were made using 5' RACE. The data were produced on a NextSeq 500. In the TCR library protocol, a unique molecular identifier was attached to each TCR cDNA molecule so that PCR and sequencing errors could be corrected. The study's processing was this. TCR identification, UMI-based error correction and CDR3 extraction were all carried out with Decombinator tools. Expanded TCRs were defined as those above a frequency of 2 per 1,000, corresponding to the top 1% of the tumor frequency distribution. Expanded tumor TCRs were classed as regional if statistically deemed absent (corrected P<0.05) from at least one tumor region, otherwise ubiquitous. Rényi diversity was computed with the R vegan package after subsampling each repertoire 100 times to 5,000 TCRs. To build CDR3 similarity networks, amino acid triplet string-kernel similarity was used, and CDR3s were connected when their pairwise similarity was above 0.82. TCRdb reprocessed the public reads (quality trimming at Q25 with fastp, clone calling with MiXCR) and kept in-frame beta chains. Rows are unified per CDR3 protein, each entry keeping the most common DNA and genes. V and J calls and clone size were set by TCRdb, not the authors. The sample table records 10,000 or so distinct CDR3 sequences; 9% to 15% of these occur just once. Roughly 10% of the sample belongs to the ten largest clones.

The time point label, as the study defines it: sample taken at primary tumor resection. Samples were obtained from over 70 patients with early-stage, untreated non-small cell lung cancer from the lung TRACERx cohort. TCR sequencing used whole RNA extracted from tumor and nontumor lung tissue, or from cryopreserved PBMC samples, without cell sorting. Only patients for whom sufficient RNA was available from at least two tumor regions were selected for TCR sequencing. Before selection, tumor and adjacent nontumor lung specimens were reviewed by a lung pathologist. This clonotype was seen repeatedly, ten times or more. Its antigen target is currently unknown. No base qualities exist here, and no much larger clone lies one base off it. The CDR3 covers 17 residues, taking in both the cysteine and the phenylalanine. The retained sequence is limited to the CDR3, 51 bases, with the frame set at the first base. V is clipped by 6 bases and J by 3 bases, and the sequence between their germline boundaries is 23 bases long. CDR1 and CDR2, per the germline V gene, are MNHNS and SASEGT.

The receptor comes from a male donor with early-stage non-small cell lung cancer. Material: lung tumor tissue, obtained at surgery. The sequence joins TRBV6-1 to TRBJ1-2; the D gene identity is not certain. The CDR3 protein is CASSPYNSGGRYYGYTF. The nucleotide sequence reads as follows: TGTGCCAGCAGCCCCTACAACTCGGGCGGTAGATACTATGGCTACACCTTC.